The next 6 T cell receptor beta chains were all read from a single sample in a study of blood T cells in healthy people across ages. Through a sample-barcoded 5' primer and a J-beta primer mix, a second PCR was run for about 6 to 11 cycles. TCRdb ran MiXCR on the 5' RACE reads and lists one entry per CDR3 protein. This sample has fewer than 2 million distinct CDR3 sequences, with more than 35% found just once. Sequences were obtained from blood. Receptors originate from a human donor in good health.

The chain is built from TRBV28 and TRBJ2-5; D might be TRBD2 (6 bases). The germline V gene encodes CDR1 MDHEN and CDR2 SYDVKM. The V end lost 3 bases, the J end lost 4 bases, and 21 bases lay between the germline ends. CDR3 length equals 17 residues. CDR3 protein: CASSFSAGYLGGETQYF. The CDR3, as DNA: TGTGCCAGCAGTTTTTCGGCGGGGTACCTGGGGGGAGAGACCCAGTACTTC. Drawing the rest from reference TRBV28 and TRBJ2-5, the complete variable domain is DVKVTQSSRYLVKRTGEKVFLECVQDMDHENMFWYRQDPGLGLRLIYFSYDVKMKEKGDIPEGYSVSREKKERFSLILESASTNQTSMYLCASSFSAGYLGGETQYFGPGTRLLVL.

The rearrangement uses TRBV7-9 and TRBJ2-4; a possible D gene is TRBD1 (6 bases). Per germline, CDR1 SEHNR and CDR2 FQNEAQ (reference sequence). The CDR3 loop spans 13 amino acids. Trimming took 0 bases from V and 13 from J, leaving 13 bases between them. CDR3 in amino acids: CASSLAGAPRQYF. CDR3 nucleotide sequence: TGTGCCAGCAGCTTAGCGGGGGCCCCCCGGCAGTACTTC.

The rearrangement links TRBV6-6 to TRBJ1-2; the D gene is possibly TRBD1 (5 bases). The germline V gene has CDR1 MNHNY and CDR2 SVGAGI (reference sequence). CDR3 length: 16 residues. The V gene lost 0 bases and the J gene lost 1 base, with 12 bases spanning the gap. CDR3 residues: CASSYSTDTINYGYTF. In nucleotides, the CDR3 is TGTGCCAGCAGTTACTCGACAGACACGATTAACTATGGCTACACCTTC.

This rearrangement joins TRBV4-2 to TRBJ2-3; 13 nucleotides agree with TRBD2. The CDR3 is 17 residues long. V was pared by 4 bases and J by 4 bases, with 8 bases of the junction left unmatched. The V gene's germline CDR1 is LGHNA and CDR2 YNFKEQ. The CDR3 sequence is CASSLGLAGDHADTQYF. The CDR3, as DNA: TGTGCCAGCAGCCTAGGACTAGCGGGGGATCACGCAGATACGCAGTATTTT.

This clonotype was detected a few times. The CDR3, as DNA: TGCAGTGCTAGAGGTAGCGGGGGGGCGGGGTCCTACAATGAGCAGTTCTTC. This sequence encodes CSARGSGGAGSYNEQFF. The chain couples TRBV20-1 to TRBJ2-1; 11 bases align to TRBD2. V shed 1 base and J 1 base; nucleotides not matched to a gene: 6. This CDR3 comprises 17 residues. From germline, CDR1 is DFQATT and CDR2 SNEGSKA (reference sequence).

This chain joins TRBV6-1 and TRBJ1-5; D gene ambiguous. This CDR3 contains 12 residues. V gave up 3 bases and J gave up 3 bases, with 3 bases separating them. The germline CDR1 and CDR2 sequences are MNHNS and SASEGT. CDR3 nucleotides: TGTGCCAGCAGTGACTTCAATCAGCCCCAGCATTTT. This gives the protein CASSDFNQPQHF.